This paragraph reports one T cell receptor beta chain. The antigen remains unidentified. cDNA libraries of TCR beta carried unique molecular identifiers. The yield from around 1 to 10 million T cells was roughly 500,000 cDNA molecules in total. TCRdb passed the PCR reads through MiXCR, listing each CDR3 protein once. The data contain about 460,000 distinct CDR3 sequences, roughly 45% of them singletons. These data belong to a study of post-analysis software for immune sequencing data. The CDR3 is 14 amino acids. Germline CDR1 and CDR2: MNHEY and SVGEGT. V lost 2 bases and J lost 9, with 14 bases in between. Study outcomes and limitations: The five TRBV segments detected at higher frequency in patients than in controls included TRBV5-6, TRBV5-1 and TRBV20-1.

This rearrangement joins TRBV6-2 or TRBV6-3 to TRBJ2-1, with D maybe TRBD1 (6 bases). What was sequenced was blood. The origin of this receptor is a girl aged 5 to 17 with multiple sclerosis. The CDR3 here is CASSYKGTLFEQFF. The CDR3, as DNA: TGTGCCAGCAGTTACAAAGGGACACTCTTTGAGCAGTTCTTC.